This T cell receptor beta chain was documented in a study of cytomegalovirus exposure and HLA in healthy donors. This PCR relied on a set of 60 Vbeta primers and 13 Jbeta primers. The table came from immunoSEQ multiplex PCR; TCRdb's copy has only in-frame clones and leaves some out. The table shows about 170,000 clones, with 60% to 85% occurring only once. The sample comprised PBMCs. The source of this sequence is a female donor in good health and CMV-seronegative.

Here the CDR3 reads CASSSGVTGGIGSPLHF. The CDR3 DNA reads as TGCGCCAGCAGCTCTGGGGTGACAGGGGGGATCGGCTCACCCCTCCACTTT. The chain links TRBV5-1 to TRBJ1-6, with 9 bases that match TRBD1. CDR1 is SGHRS, CDR2 YFSETQ, per germline. The CDR3 runs to 17 residues. Trimming removed 3 bases from V and 10 bases from J; junction bases left unmatched: 14.